Shown below are 26 T cell receptor beta chains from a single sample sequenced in a study of blood T cell repertoires in COVID-19. Sequencing used immunoSEQ multiplex PCR; TCRdb keeps in-frame clones, though not all of them. The table includes under 200,000 clones, around four fifths detected once. The sample comprised peripheral blood. All receptors come from a man aged 65 to 85 with active or convalescent COVID-19.

The gene calls are TRBV6-2 or TRBV6-3 and TRBJ1-1; D remains unclear. The CDR3 extends over 15 amino acids. Trimming pared 4 bases from V and 1 base from J, leaving 13 bases between. Germline V gene sequence: CDR1 MNHEY, CDR2 SVGEGT. The DNA of the CDR3 is TGTGCCAGCAGTTTGAAGTACAGAGAGAACACTGAAGCTTTCTTT. It specifies CASSLKYRENTEAFF.

CDR3 region: CASSPNPGGAYEQYF. CDR3 DNA: TGTGCCAGCAGCCCTAACCCGGGGGGGGCCTACGAGCAGTACTTC. The J gene is TRBJ2-7, the V gene TRBV9, with 8 bases identical to TRBD2. Trimming removed 4 bases from V and 2 bases from J; junction bases left unmatched: 8. The length of the CDR3 is 15 residues. Germline CDR1 is SGDLS and CDR2 is YYNGEE.

The CDR3: CASGETGNNSPLHF. The DNA for the CDR3 is TGTGCCAGCGGGGAGACAGGGAATAATTCACCCCTCCACTTT. This chain joins TRBV3-1 (or the pseudogene TRBV3-2) and TRBJ1-6; 7 bases align to TRBD1. After removal of 8 bases from V and 5 bases from J, the junction contained 6 bases not matched to a gene. CDR3 size: 14 residues. Germline V gene lookup returns CDR1 LGHDT and CDR2 YNNKEL (reference sequence).

The rearrangement uses TRBV4-3 and TRBJ2-7; D may be TRBD2 (6 bases). CDR1 and CDR2 (germline): LGHNA, YSLEER. V gave up 0 bases and J gave up 0 bases, with 12 bases separating them. The CDR3 loop spans 16 amino acids. DNA for the CDR3: TGCGCCAGCAGCCAAGATTGGGGGGTTTACTCCTACGAGCAGTACTTC. Residues: CASSQDWGVYSYEQYF.

The sample holds one count of this clone. This chain joins TRBV5-1 and TRBJ1-3, with 7 nucleotides matching TRBD1. The germline V gene has CDR1 SGHRS and CDR2 YFSETQ. This CDR3 is built from 15 residues. V shed 3 bases, J shed 2 bases, and the junction held 5 bases outside the gene matches. The CDR3: CASSSGTATGNTIYF. The CDR3 coding sequence is TGCGCCAGCAGCTCCGGGACAGCTACTGGAAACACCATATATTTT.

The genes are TRBV5-1 and TRBJ2-1, with 7 bases matching TRBD1. Germline CDR1 SGHRS, CDR2 YFSETQ. This CDR3 contains 15 residues. After removal of 4 bases from V and 5 bases from J, the junction contained 9 bases not matched to a gene. The CDR3 loop reads CASSIQQGFNNEQFF. The CDR3 DNA sequence: TGCGCCAGCAGCATACAACAGGGGTTCAACAATGAGCAGTTCTTC.

The chain links TRBV2 to TRBJ2-1, with TRBD2 matching over 13 bases. CDR3 length equals 19 residues. Germline V CDR1 and CDR2: SNHLY, FYNNEI. Trimming at V came to 6 bases and at J to 5 bases, leaving 16 bases not matched to a gene. CDR3 residues: CASSRYSETSGGHDNEQFF. CDR3 DNA sequence: TGTGCCAGCAGCCGATACTCTGAGACTAGCGGGGGGCACGACAATGAGCAGTTCTTC.

This sequence joins TRBV11-3 and TRBJ2-3; 13 bases are shared with TRBD2. The CDR3 has 16 residues. Trimming at V came to 1 base and at J to 4 bases, leaving 2 bases not matched to a gene. The germline gives CDR1 SGHNT, CDR2 YENEEA. The CDR3: CASSLGTSGSPDTQYF. DNA for the CDR3: TGTGCCAGCAGCTTAGGGACTAGCGGGAGTCCAGATACGCAGTATTTT.

The CDR3, as DNA: TGCGCCAGCAGCCAACGGACAGGAATGAACACTGAAGCTTTCTTT. Encoded protein: CASSQRTGMNTEAFF. The rearrangement joins TRBV4-1 to TRBJ1-1; TRBD1 aligns across 7 bases. CDR1 and CDR2 from the germline V gene are MGHRA and YSYEKL. This CDR3 is 15 amino acids long. The J segment lost 0 bases and the V segment lost 2 bases, leaving 3 bases of the junction unmatched.

The chain joins TRBV6-2 or TRBV6-3 to TRBJ2-7; 7 bases are shared with TRBD2. The length of the CDR3 is 14 residues. Per germline, CDR1 MNHEY and CDR2 SVGEGT. The V and J ends lost 2 bases and 3 bases, in that order; junction bases with no gene match: 4. This chain's CDR3 is CASSYGGGDYEQYF. Here the CDR3 DNA reads TGTGCCAGCAGTTACGGTGGGGGGGACTACGAGCAGTACTTC.

This clone has only one observation. The chain uses TRBV11-2 and TRBJ2-7; 14 bases fit TRBD2. This CDR3 has 16 residues. V shed 4 bases and J 4 bases; nucleotides not matched to a gene: 6. Per the germline V gene, CDR1 is SGHAT and CDR2 is FQNNGV. DNA for the CDR3: TGTGCCAGCAGCTCGGGACTAGCGGGAGCTGGGTACGAGCAGTACTTC. It codes for CASSSGLAGAGYEQYF.

This clone is categorized as medium-sized. The chain has TRBV18 and TRBJ2-2; D perhaps matches TRBD2 (5 bases). This CDR3 region has 15 residues. Germline CDR1 and CDR2: KGHSH and LQKENI. V dropped 3 bases and J dropped 5 bases, with 13 bases sitting between them. CDR3 residues: CASSPPRGITGELFF. The CDR3 nucleotides read TGTGCCAGCTCACCTCCTCGGGGTATAACCGGGGAGCTGTTTTTT.

The V and J genes are TRBV25-1 and TRBJ2-7, with TRBD1 matching over 8 bases. Losses at the gene ends were 7 bases for V and 0 bases for J; bases not matched to a gene: 8. Germline V gene sequence: CDR1 MGHDK, CDR2 SYGVNS. CDR3 length equals 15 residues. DNA of the CDR3: TGTGCCAGCATCTCCGACAGGGGCGGCTCCTACGAGCAGTACTTC. Its translation: CASISDRGGSYEQYF.

This clone was seen a single time. The V call is TRBV3-1 (or the pseudogene TRBV3-2), the J call TRBJ1-1, with 7 bases that match TRBD1. Germline loops: CDR1 LGHDT, CDR2 YNNKEL (reference sequence). The V gene end was trimmed by 4 bases and the J gene end by 4 bases; junction bases not matched to a gene: 9. This CDR3 is 15 amino acids long. This CDR3 reads CASSPTTGSGTEAFF. In nucleotides, the CDR3 is TGTGCCAGCAGCCCCACGACAGGGTCGGGCACTGAAGCTTTCTTT.

The chain links TRBV10-3 to TRBJ1-2, with a tentative D call TRBD1 (6 bases). Germline CDR1 reads ENHRY; CDR2 reads SYGVKD. There are 11 residues in the CDR3. With 6 bases removed from V and 12 bases from J, the gap between germline ends came to 14 bases. The CDR3 nucleotides are TGTGCCATCAGCTCAGGGGAGTTCAACACCTTC. Amino acids: CAISSGEFNTF.

The chain joins TRBV30 to TRBJ1-3; D is possibly TRBD1 (6 bases). Germline loops: CDR1 GTSNPN, CDR2 SVGIG (reference sequence). The V end lost 0 bases, the J end lost 8 bases, and 11 bases lay between the germline ends. This CDR3 comprises 13 residues. The CDR3 coding sequence is TGTGCCTGGAGTGTGCAGGGGTGGTACACCATATATTTT. Amino acids: CAWSVQGWYTIYF. The full variable domain, with the rest looked up from reference TRBV30 and TRBJ1-3, is SQTIHQWPATLVQPVGSPLSLECTVEGTSNPNLYWYRQAAGRGLQLLFYSVGIGQISSEVPQNLSASRPQDRQFILSSKKLLLSDSGFYLCAWSVQGWYTIYFGEGSWLTVV.

The gene calls are TRBV25-1 and TRBJ2-5; possible D gene TRBD1, 5 bases. V lost 2 bases to trimming and J lost 1 base, with 8 bases between them. Germline loops: CDR1 MGHDK, CDR2 SYGVNS. This CDR3 spans 14 amino acids. CDR3 residues: CASSEAGSQETQYF. CDR3 sequence (DNA): TGTGCCAGCAGTGAAGCAGGGTCCCAAGAGACCCAGTACTTC. The variable domain in full, with the rest retrieved from reference TRBV25-1 and TRBJ2-5, is EADIYQTPRYLVIGTGKKITLECSQTMGHDKMYWYQQDPGMELHLIHYSYGVNSTEKGDLSSESTVSRIRTEHFPLTLESARPSHTSQYLCASSEAGSQETQYFGPGTRLLVL.

V usage is TRBV2 and J usage is TRBJ2-2; no clear D gene. The germline V gene has CDR1 SNHLY and CDR2 FYNNEI. Between the trimmed V and J ends, which lost 3 bases and 0 bases, there was a span of 11 bases. The CDR3 loop spans 16 amino acids. The CDR3 reads CASSDFASANTGELFF. CDR3 coding DNA: TGTGCCAGCAGTGACTTCGCGTCCGCGAACACCGGGGAGCTGTTTTTT.

The chain employs TRBV6-5 and TRBJ1-4; no clear D gene. V lost 2 bases and J 8 bases, leaving 9 bases between the germline ends. The germline CDR1 and CDR2 sequences are MNHEY and SVGAGI. CDR3 size: 13 residues. The CDR3 sequence is CASSYNSGEKLFF. The CDR3 bases are TGTGCCAGCAGTTACAACAGCGGGGAAAAACTGTTTTTT.

There are a few counts of this clone. The same CDR3 arises from other DNA sequences in this sample as well. The chain combines TRBV6-2 or TRBV6-3 with TRBJ1-6, with 7 bases lining up with TRBD1. Trimming at V came to 2 bases and at J to 7 bases, leaving 2 bases not matched to a gene. Germline V gene sequence: CDR1 MNHEY, CDR2 SVGEGT. CDR3 length equals 14 residues. CDR3 sequence (DNA): TGTGCCAGCAGTTACGGCAGGGGGAATTCACCCCTCCACTTT. Protein sequence: CASSYGRGNSPLHF.

V gene TRBV4-1 combines with J gene TRBJ2-3, with D maybe TRBD2 (5 bases). Deletions cut 1 base from V and 3 bases from J, with 11 bases between. The CDR3 consists of 15 residues. Germline-derived CDR1 and CDR2 are MGHRA and YSYEKL. CDR3 protein: CASSQARRMTDTQYF. CDR3 coding DNA: TGCGCCAGCAGCCAAGCCCGGAGGATGACAGATACGCAGTATTTT.

The chain links TRBV7-6 to TRBJ1-1, with TRBD1 matching 8 bases. This CDR3 is 16 amino acids long. Germline lookup yields CDR1 SGHVS and CDR2 FNYEAQ. V lost 5 bases to trimming and J lost 0 bases; unmatched junction nucleotides: 8. In DNA form, the CDR3 reads TGTGCCAGCAGCCCACCTCGGACAGGGATGAACACTGAAGCTTTCTTT. It is translated as CASSPPRTGMNTEAFF.

The chain links TRBV9 to TRBJ1-3; D remains unclear. With 4 bases removed from V and 4 bases from J, the gap between germline ends came to 9 bases. Germline CDR1 SGDLS, CDR2 YYNGEE. This CDR3 has 13 amino acids. CDR3: CASSPAGGNTIYF. Written as DNA, the CDR3 is TGTGCCAGCAGCCCCGCCGGGGGAAACACCATATATTTT.

This clone was observed a handful of times. This sequence joins TRBV25-1 and TRBJ2-5, with D possibly being TRBD1 (5 bases). V lost 1 base and J lost 1, with 13 bases in between. The germline V gene encodes CDR1 MGHDK and CDR2 SYGVNS. The CDR3 runs to 16 residues. CDR3 DNA: TGTGCCAGCAGTGAATTGACAGACCCGATCCAAGAGACCCAGTACTTC. It encodes CASSELTDPIQETQYF.

This clone appeared a few times. V is TRBV19 and J is TRBJ1-3; the match to TRBD1 covers 7 bases. Germline V gene sequence: CDR1 LNHDA, CDR2 SQIVND (reference sequence). The CDR3 spans 16 residues. The V segment lost 7 bases and the J segment 7 bases; nucleotides outside the gene matches: 16. DNA for the CDR3: TGTGCCAGTACCTCGACAGAGGGGACAGTGGGGAACACCATATATTTT. This sequence encodes CASTSTEGTVGNTIYF. The full variable domain, its missing parts supplied by reference TRBV19 and TRBJ1-3, is DGGITQSPKYLFRKEGQNVTLSCEQNLNHDAMYWYRQDPGQGLRLIYYSQIVNDFQKGDIAEGYSVSREKKESFPLTVTSAQKNPTAFYLCASTSTEGTVGNTIYFGEGSWLTVV.

The chain joins TRBV6-6 to TRBJ2-2, with a weak D call TRBD1 (5 bases). Germline V CDR1 and CDR2: MNHNY, SVGAGI (reference sequence). V was cut by 6 bases and J by 8 bases, with 13 bases left in between. The CDR3 loop spans 13 amino acids. CDR3 amino acids: CASSRGSGGELFF. CDR3 bases: TGTGCCAGCAGCCGAGGCTCAGGGGGGGAGCTGTTTTTT.